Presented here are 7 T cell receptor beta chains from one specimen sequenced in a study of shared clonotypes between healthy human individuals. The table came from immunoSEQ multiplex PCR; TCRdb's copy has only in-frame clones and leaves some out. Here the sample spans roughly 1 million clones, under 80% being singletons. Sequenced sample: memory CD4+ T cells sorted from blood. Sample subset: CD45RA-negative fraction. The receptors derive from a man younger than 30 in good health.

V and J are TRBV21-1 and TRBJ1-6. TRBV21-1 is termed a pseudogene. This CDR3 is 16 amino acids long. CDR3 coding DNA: TGTGCCAGCAGCAAAACCGGACGGAGCCCAAATTCACCCCTCCACTTT. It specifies CASSKTGRSPNSPLHF.

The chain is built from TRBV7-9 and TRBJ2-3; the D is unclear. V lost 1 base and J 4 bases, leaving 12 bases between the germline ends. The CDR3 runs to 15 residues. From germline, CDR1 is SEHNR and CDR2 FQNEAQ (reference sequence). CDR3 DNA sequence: TGTGCCAGCAGCTTAGGATATGCTAGTTCAGATACGCAGTATTTT. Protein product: CASSLGYASSDTQYF.

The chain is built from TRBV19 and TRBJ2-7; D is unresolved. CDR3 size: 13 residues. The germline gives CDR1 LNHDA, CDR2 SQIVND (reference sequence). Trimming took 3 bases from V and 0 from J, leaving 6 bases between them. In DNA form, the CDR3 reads TGTGCCAGTAGTATTTCCGCCTCCTACGAGCAGTACTTC. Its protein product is CASSISASYEQYF.

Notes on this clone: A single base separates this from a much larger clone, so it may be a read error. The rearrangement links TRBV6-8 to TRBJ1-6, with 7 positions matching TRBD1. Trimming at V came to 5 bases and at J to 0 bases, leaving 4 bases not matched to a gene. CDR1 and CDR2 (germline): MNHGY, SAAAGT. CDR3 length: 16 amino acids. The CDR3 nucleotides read TGTGCCAGCAGTCGACAGGGAAGCTCCTATAATTCACCCCTCCACTTT. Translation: CASSRQGSSYNSPLHF.

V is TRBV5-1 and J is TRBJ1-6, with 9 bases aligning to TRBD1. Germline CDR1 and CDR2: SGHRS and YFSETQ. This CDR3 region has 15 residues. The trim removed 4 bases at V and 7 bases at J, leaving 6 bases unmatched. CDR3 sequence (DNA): TGCGCCAGCAGCCCGGGGACAGGGATCAATTCACCCCTCCACTTT. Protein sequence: CASSPGTGINSPLHF. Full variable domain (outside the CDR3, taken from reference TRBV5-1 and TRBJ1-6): KAGVTQTPRYLIKTRGQQVTLSCSPISGHRSVSWYQQTPGQGLQFLFEYFSETQRNKGNFPGRFSGRQFSNSRSEMNVSTLELGDSALYLCASSPGTGINSPLHFGNGTRLTVT.

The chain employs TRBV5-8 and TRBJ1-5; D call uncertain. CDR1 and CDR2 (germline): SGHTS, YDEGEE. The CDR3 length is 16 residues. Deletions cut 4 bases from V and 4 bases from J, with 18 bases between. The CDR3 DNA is TGTGCCAGCAGCGACCGTAGGGTGCTCAGAAATCAGCCCCAGCATTTT. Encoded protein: CASSDRRVLRNQPQHF.

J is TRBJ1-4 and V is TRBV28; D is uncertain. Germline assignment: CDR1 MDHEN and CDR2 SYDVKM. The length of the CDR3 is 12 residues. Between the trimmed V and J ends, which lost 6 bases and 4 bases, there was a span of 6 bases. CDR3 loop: CASSRLNEKLFF. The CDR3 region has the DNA TGTGCCAGCAGCCGCCTTAATGAAAAACTGTTTTTT. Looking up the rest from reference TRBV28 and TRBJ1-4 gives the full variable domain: DVKVTQSSRYLVKRTGEKVFLECVQDMDHENMFWYRQDPGLGLRLIYFSYDVKMKEKGDIPEGYSVSREKKERFSLILESASTNQTSMYLCASSRLNEKLFFGSGTQLSVL.